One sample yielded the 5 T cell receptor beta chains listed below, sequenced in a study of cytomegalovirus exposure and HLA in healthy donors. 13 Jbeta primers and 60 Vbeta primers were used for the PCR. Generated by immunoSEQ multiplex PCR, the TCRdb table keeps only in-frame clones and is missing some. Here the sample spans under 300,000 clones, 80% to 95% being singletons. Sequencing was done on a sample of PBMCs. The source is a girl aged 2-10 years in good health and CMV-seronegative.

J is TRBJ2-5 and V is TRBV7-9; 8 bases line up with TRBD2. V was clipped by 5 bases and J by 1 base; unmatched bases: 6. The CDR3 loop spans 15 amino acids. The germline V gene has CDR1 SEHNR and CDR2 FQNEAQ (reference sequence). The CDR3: CASSVAGGLQETQYF. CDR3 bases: TGTGCCAGCAGCGTCGCGGGGGGACTCCAAGAGACCCAGTACTTC.

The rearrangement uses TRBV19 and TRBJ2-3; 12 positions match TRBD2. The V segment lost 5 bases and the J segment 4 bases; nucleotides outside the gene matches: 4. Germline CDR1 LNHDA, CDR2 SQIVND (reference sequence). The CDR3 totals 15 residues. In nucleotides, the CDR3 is TGTGCCAGTAGTCCGCGACTAGCGGGGGCAGATACGCAGTATTTT. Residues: CASSPRLAGADTQYF.

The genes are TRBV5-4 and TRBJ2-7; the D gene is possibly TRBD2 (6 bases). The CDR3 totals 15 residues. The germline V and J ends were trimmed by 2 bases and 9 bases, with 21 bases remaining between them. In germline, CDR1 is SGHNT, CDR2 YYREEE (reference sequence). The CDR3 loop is CASSFGEAGEARQYF. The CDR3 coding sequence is TGTGCCAGCAGCTTTGGGGAGGCGGGCGAGGCGAGGCAGTACTTC.

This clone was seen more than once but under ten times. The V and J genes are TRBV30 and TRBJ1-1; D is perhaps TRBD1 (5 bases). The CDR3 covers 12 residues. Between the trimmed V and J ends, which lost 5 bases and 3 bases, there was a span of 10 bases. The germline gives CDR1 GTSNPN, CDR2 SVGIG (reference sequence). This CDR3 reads CAWRQYYTEAFF. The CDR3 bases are TGTGCCTGGCGACAGTACTACACTGAAGCTTTCTTT. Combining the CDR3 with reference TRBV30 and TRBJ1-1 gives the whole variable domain SQTIHQWPATLVQPVGSPLSLECTVEGTSNPNLYWYRQAAGRGLQLLFYSVGIGQISSEVPQNLSASRPQDRQFILSSKKLLLSDSGFYLCAWRQYYTEAFFGQGTRLTVV.

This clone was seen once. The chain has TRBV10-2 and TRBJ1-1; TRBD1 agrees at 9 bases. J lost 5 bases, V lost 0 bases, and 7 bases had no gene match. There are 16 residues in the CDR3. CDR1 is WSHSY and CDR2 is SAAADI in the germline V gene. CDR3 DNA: TGCGCCAGCAGTGAGTCACGGGGGACAGGGAGGACTGAAGCTTTCTTT. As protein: CASSESRGTGRTEAFF.